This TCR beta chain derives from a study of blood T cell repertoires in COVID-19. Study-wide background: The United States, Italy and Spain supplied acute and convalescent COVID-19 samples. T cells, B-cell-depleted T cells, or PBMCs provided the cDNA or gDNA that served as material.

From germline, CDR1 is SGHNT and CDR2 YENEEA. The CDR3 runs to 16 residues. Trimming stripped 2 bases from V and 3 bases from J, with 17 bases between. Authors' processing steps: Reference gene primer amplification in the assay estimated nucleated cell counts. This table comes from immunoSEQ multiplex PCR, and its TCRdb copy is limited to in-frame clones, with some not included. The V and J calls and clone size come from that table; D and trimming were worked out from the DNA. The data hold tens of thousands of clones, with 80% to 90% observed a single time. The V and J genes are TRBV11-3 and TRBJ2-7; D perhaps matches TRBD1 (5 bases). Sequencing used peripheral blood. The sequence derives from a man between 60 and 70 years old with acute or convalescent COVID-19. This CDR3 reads CASSLRRAEPLYEQYF. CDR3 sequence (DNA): TGTGCCAGCAGCTTACGCAGGGCCGAGCCCCTCTACGAGCAGTACTTC.